Shown below are 10 T cell receptor beta chains from a single sample sequenced in a study of Graves' ophthalmopathy and Graves' hyperthyroidism. Amplified material comprised TCR beta CDR3 regions derived from RNA transcripts. HTBI primers served in a first-round RT-PCR, which a second-round multiplex PCR followed. Each CDR3 protein gets one entry after TCRdb re-called the multiplex PCR reads with MiXCR. The sample shows about 370,000 distinct CDR3 sequences, approximately 16% of them seen only once. Material: peripheral blood. The receptors here all came from a woman in her late teens or twenties with Graves' ophthalmopathy.

This clonotype appeared many times. CDR3 protein: CATSDAIEGSTEAFF. In DNA, the CDR3 is TGTGCCACCAGTGACGCCATCGAGGGGTCGACTGAAGCTTTCTTT. V and J are TRBV24-1 and TRBJ1-1; possibly TRBD1 for D (5 bases). Between the trimmed V and J ends, which lost 4 bases and 5 bases, there was a span of 16 bases. The CDR3 consists of 15 residues. CDR1 KGHDR and CDR2 SFDVKD come from the germline V gene.

This clonotype was observed many times. The rearrangement uses TRBV28 and TRBJ1-5, with 8 bases fitting TRBD1. Germline CDR1 reads MDHEN; CDR2 reads SYDVKM. The CDR3 runs to 16 residues. Unmatched junction bases numbered 8, after V lost 3 bases and J lost 4 bases. The CDR3 is CASSFVLGQGNQPQHF. The CDR3 region has the DNA TGTGCCAGCAGTTTCGTCCTAGGACAGGGAAATCAGCCCCAGCATTTT.

Many counts were recorded for this clonotype. The chain has TRBV7-1 and TRBJ1-1, with D possibly matching TRBD1 (6 bases). TRBV7-1 is classed as an ORF, of uncertain function. V was pared by 0 bases and J by 0 bases, with 26 bases between. This CDR3 is 21 amino acids long. The CDR3 sequence is CASSSAWLGGPIPYMNTEAFF. Here the CDR3 DNA reads TGTGCCAGCAGCTCAGCCTGGTTGGGGGGGCCTATACCTTACATGAACACTGAAGCTTTCTTT.

This clonotype was picked up many times. This chain links TRBV7-8 with TRBJ2-7, with TRBD1 matching over 7 bases. The V and J ends lost 2 bases and 3 bases, in that order; junction bases with no gene match: 4. CDR1 is SGHVS and CDR2 is FQNEAQ in the germline V gene. The CDR3 extends over 14 amino acids. In DNA form, the CDR3 reads TGTGCCAGCAGCTTACAGGGGGTAGTCTACGAGCAGTACTTC. It is translated as CASSLQGVVYEQYF.

This clonotype was detected many times. The rearrangement uses TRBV5-1 and TRBJ2-5; TRBD1 matches 7 bases. V lost 4 bases to trimming and J lost 5 bases; unmatched junction nucleotides: 11. The CDR3 sequence is 15 residues long. Per the germline V gene, CDR1 is SGHRS and CDR2 is YFSETQ. The CDR3 DNA follows: TGCGCCAGCAGCCCGAGGCCGACAGGGTTCGAGACCCAGTACTTC. It codes for CASSPRPTGFETQYF.

This clonotype occurred many times. The genes are TRBV12-5 and TRBJ2-2; D is unresolved. The V and J ends lost 0 bases and 2 bases respectively, with 10 bases between them. This CDR3 is 16 amino acids long. Germline CDR1 and CDR2: LGHNT and FRNRAP. CDR3 DNA sequence: TGTGCTAGTGGTTTGGTACGAGGTGACAACACCGGGGAGCTGTTTTTT. It translates to CASGLVRGDNTGELFF.

Ten or more counts support this clonotype. V usage is TRBV2 and J usage is TRBJ2-5; D might be TRBD2 (5 bases). The CDR3 is made up of 13 amino acids. The germline CDR1 and CDR2 sequences are SNHLY and FYNNEI. Trimming removed 6 bases at V and 4 bases at J, with 12 bases between. The CDR3 DNA reads as TGTGCCAGCAGGGGGATGGCGGGAGAGACCCAGTACTTC. It encodes CASRGMAGETQYF.

This clonotype showed up many times. This chain uses TRBV7-2 with TRBJ2-7; D possibly corresponds to TRBD2 (7 bases). Trimming stripped 5 bases from V and 7 bases from J, with 15 bases between. CDR3 length: 13 amino acids. In germline, CDR1 is SGHTA, CDR2 FQGNSA. CDR3 in DNA: TGTGCCAGCAGCAAGGGGGGGTCCCGAGAGCAGTACTTC. This gives the protein CASSKGGSREQYF.

This clonotype was detected ten times or more. The gene calls are TRBV12-3 or TRBV12-4 and TRBJ1-1; D is perhaps TRBD1 (6 bases). The CDR3 loop spans 14 amino acids. V lost 5 bases, J lost 0 bases, and 10 bases lay in between. CDR3 residues: CASSPDSMNTEAFF. The CDR3 coding sequence is TGTGCCAGCAGTCCGGACAGTATGAACACTGAAGCTTTCTTT.

This chain uses TRBV6-1 with TRBJ2-2, with a weak D call TRBD2 (6 bases). CDR3 length: 16 residues. Germline V gives CDR1 MNHNS, CDR2 SASEGT. The V end lost 6 bases, the J end lost 0 bases, and 14 bases lay between the germline ends. The CDR3 spells CASSGGRPANTGELFF. Here the CDR3 DNA reads TGTGCCAGCAGCGGGGGACGGCCTGCGAACACCGGGGAGCTGTTTTTT.